These 29 T cell receptor beta chains were sequenced from one sample in a study of CD8+ T cells in alopecia areata. Extraction of RNA preceded its reverse transcription into cDNA, which served as the sequencing template. Sequenced by immunoSEQ multiplex PCR; TCRdb stores in-frame clones only, minus some. Among about 190,000 clones listed, 60% were seen once. The treatment denotes: oral pan-JAK inhibitor, 5-10 mg twice daily. The sample was CD4+ T cells sorted from blood, taken at week 24, from a patient treated with tofacitinib. Every receptor here comes from a human donor with alopecia areata.

To note about this clone: Compared with germline, one end of the junction differs, possibly owing to a read error. V usage is TRBV13 and J usage is TRBJ2-7; D is possibly TRBD2 (6 bases). The CDR3 runs 14 residues. Germline lookup yields CDR1 PRHDT and CDR2 FYEKMQ (reference sequence). CDR3 nucleotide sequence: TGTGCCTGCAGGAGGGGTGGTTCTTCCTACGAGCAGTACTTC. Its protein is CACRRGGSSYEQYF.

This chain uses TRBV7-2 with TRBJ1-4; D not resolved. The ends were cut back, 3 bases at V and 5 bases at J, with 7 bases in the middle. Germline CDR1 and CDR2: SGHTA and FQGNSA. The CDR3 is made up of 13 amino acids. The CDR3 bases are TGTGCCAGCAGCTTGGGCACAAATGAAAAACTGTTTTTT. It codes for CASSLGTNEKLFF. Full variable domain (missing parts from reference TRBV7-2 and TRBJ1-4): GAGVSQSPSNKVTEKGKDVELRCDPISGHTALYWYRQSLGQGLEFLIYFQGNSAPDKSGLPSDRFSAERTGGSVSTLTIQRTQQEDSAVYLCASSLGTNEKLFFGSGTQLSVL.

The chain uses TRBV25-1 and TRBJ1-5; 7 nucleotides agree with TRBD1. Trimming took 4 bases from V and 5 from J; bases not matched to a gene: 5. The CDR3 spans 14 residues. Germline CDR1 and CDR2: MGHDK and SYGVNS. The DNA for the CDR3 is TGTGCCAGCAGTGGCCTTCAGGGGGATCAGCCCCAGCATTTT. It yields the protein CASSGLQGDQPQHF.

This clone has a handful of counts. A read error may produce the germline difference seen at one junction end. The V gene is TRBV29-1, the J gene TRBJ2-1; D is tentatively TRBD1 or TRBD2 (6 bases each). In germline, CDR1 is SQVTM, CDR2 ANQGSEA. The length of the CDR3 is 13 residues. For the CDR3, the DNA is TGCAGCGTCGAAGGGGGGTCCTACAATGAGCAGTTCTTC. Residues: CSVEGGSYNEQFF.

The chain joins TRBV12-5 to TRBJ1-4; 7 nucleotides match TRBD1. This CDR3 spans 16 amino acids. The J segment lost 5 bases and the V segment lost 1 base, leaving 7 bases of the junction unmatched. Germline V CDR1 and CDR2: LGHNT, FRNRAP. CDR3 protein: CASGLGLRGNNEKLFF. CDR3 DNA: TGTGCTAGTGGTTTGGGGCTCAGGGGGAACAATGAAAAACTGTTTTTT.

The chain uses TRBV6-5 and TRBJ1-2; a weak D match, TRBD1 (5 bases). The V end lost 4 bases, the J end lost 5 bases, and 8 bases lay between the germline ends. Germline assignment: CDR1 MNHEY and CDR2 SVGAGI. CDR3 length: 12 amino acids. This CDR3 is CASSFGGYGYTF. The CDR3 DNA sequence: TGTGCCAGCAGTTTCGGGGGGTATGGCTACACCTTC.

This clone was counted between two and nine times. CDR3 sequence reads: CASSRPGARTDTQYF. CDR3 DNA sequence: TGCGCCAGCAGCCGCCCCGGGGCTCGCACAGATACGCAGTATTTT. This sequence joins TRBV4-3 and TRBJ2-3, with D possibly being TRBD1 or TRBD2 (5 bases each). The V gene lost 4 bases and the J gene lost 1 base, with 12 bases spanning the gap. The CDR3 runs 15 residues. Looked up from germline, CDR1 is LGHNA and CDR2 is YSLEER.

This clone was seen repeatedly, ten times or more. This rearrangement joins TRBV5-4 to TRBJ2-3; maybe TRBD1 (6 bases). The V gene lost 4 bases and the J gene lost 5 bases, with 17 bases spanning the gap. The CDR3 runs to 15 residues. CDR1 SGHNT and CDR2 YYREEE come from the germline V gene (reference sequence). CDR3 region: CASSDRDMVKDTQYF. In DNA form, the CDR3 reads TGTGCCAGCAGCGACCGGGACATGGTCAAAGATACGCAGTATTTT.

This clone was seen more than once but under ten times. The rearrangement uses TRBV5-1 and TRBJ2-5; 8 nucleotides agree with TRBD2. In germline, CDR1 is SGHRS, CDR2 YFSETQ. The CDR3 sequence is 17 residues long. V dropped 0 bases and J dropped 1; count of bases not matched to a gene: 8. CDR3 coding DNA: TGCGCCAGCAGCTTGGCCGGGAGGGGAGCCTCCCAAGAGACCCAGTACTTC. Protein product: CASSLAGRGASQETQYF.

The chain employs TRBV7-8 and TRBJ1-2; D is ambiguous. This CDR3 is 15 amino acids long. Between the trimmed V and J ends, which lost 1 base and 0 bases, there was a span of 9 bases. Germline assignment: CDR1 SGHVS and CDR2 FQNEAQ. The CDR3 here is CASSLDLGPNYGYTF. The CDR3, as DNA: TGTGCCAGCAGCTTAGACCTAGGACCTAACTATGGCTACACCTTC.

This clone was counted a single time. The J gene is TRBJ1-2, the V gene TRBV29-1; perhaps TRBD1 as D (6 bases). The CDR3 length is 12 residues. Trimming cost V 6 bases and J 2 bases, with 10 bases left between them. CDR1 is SQVTM and CDR2 is ANQGSEA in the germline V gene. The CDR3 sequence is CSVSQGNYGYTF. Here the CDR3 DNA reads TGCAGCGTCTCCCAGGGGAACTATGGCTACACCTTC.

V and J are TRBV7-9 and TRBJ2-4, with D perhaps matching TRBD2 (6 bases). CDR3 size: 16 residues. CDR1 and CDR2 from the germline V gene are SEHNR and FQNEAQ (reference sequence). Trimming removed 1 base from V and 5 bases from J, with 15 bases in between. In DNA form, the CDR3 reads TGTGCCAGCAGCTTAGAGGCCCTAGCGCTCGAAAACATTCAGTACTTC. This translates into CASSLEALALENIQYF.

The chain employs TRBV5-1 and TRBJ2-1; TRBD1 agrees at 7 bases. The length of the CDR3 is 15 residues. Trimming at V came to 4 bases and at J to 5 bases, leaving 9 bases not matched to a gene. Germline V gives CDR1 SGHRS, CDR2 YFSETQ. DNA of the CDR3: TGCGCCAGCAGCCTCAACCCGGACAGGAACAATGAGCAGTTCTTC. Protein sequence: CASSLNPDRNNEQFF.

The rearrangement uses TRBV29-1 and TRBJ2-7; 8 bases are a match to TRBD1. CDR1 SQVTM and CDR2 ANQGSEA come from the germline V gene. The CDR3 contains 14 residues. Trimming at V came to 2 bases and at J to 5 bases, leaving 8 bases not matched to a gene. The CDR3 region is CSVENPDRANEQYF. The CDR3 bases are TGCAGCGTTGAAAACCCGGACAGGGCTAACGAGCAGTACTTC.

The chain joins TRBV5-6 to TRBJ1-5, with 7 bases that match TRBD1. The CDR3 runs to 16 residues. The germline CDR1 and CDR2 sequences are SGHDT and YYEEEE. Trimming took 0 bases from V and 4 from J; bases not matched to a gene: 7. CDR3: CASSLARGLGNQPQHF. In DNA, the CDR3 is TGTGCCAGCAGCTTGGCAAGGGGGCTAGGGAATCAGCCCCAGCATTTT.

V gene TRBV2 combines with J gene TRBJ1-3, with D unclear. CDR3 size: 16 residues. Germline values: CDR1 SNHLY, CDR2 FYNNEI. V lost 2 bases, J lost 0 bases, and 11 bases lay in between. The CDR3 sequence is CASSERIEVSGNTIYF. Here the CDR3 DNA reads TGTGCCAGCAGTGAAAGGATAGAGGTCTCTGGAAACACCATATATTTT. Based on the CDR3 plus reference TRBV2 and TRBJ1-3, the full variable domain is EPEVTQTPSHQVTQMGQEVILRCVPISNHLYFYWYRQILGQKVEFLVSFYNNEISEKSEIFDDQFSVERPDGSNFTLKIRSTKLEDSAMYFCASSERIEVSGNTIYFGEGSWLTVV.

This rearrangement joins TRBV9 to TRBJ1-2, with D unresolved. Per the germline V gene, CDR1 is SGDLS and CDR2 is YYNGEE. This CDR3 comprises 14 residues. Trimming cost V 0 bases and J 3 bases, with 9 bases left between them. The CDR3 loop is CASSVDNRYYGYTF. CDR3 in DNA: TGTGCCAGCAGCGTAGATAACAGATACTATGGCTACACCTTC.

The gene calls are TRBV4-3 and TRBJ2-7, with D maybe TRBD2 (5 bases). Germline values: CDR1 LGHNA, CDR2 YSLEER. This CDR3 spans 14 amino acids. The V and J ends lost 2 bases and 0 bases respectively, with 8 bases between them. CDR3 region: CASSQSRDSYEQYF. Written as DNA, the CDR3 is TGCGCCAGCAGCCAATCCCGGGACTCCTACGAGCAGTACTTC.

As for this clone: Other DNA sequences of this sample code for an identical CDR3. This chain connects TRBV5-6 to TRBJ2-7; maybe TRBD2 (5 bases). The CDR3 has 13 amino acids. V lost 2 bases to trimming and J lost 1 base, with 7 bases between them. Germline CDR1 SGHDT, CDR2 YYEEEE. CDR3 DNA: TGTGCCAGCAGCTTCGGAGGATCCTACGAGCAGTACTTC. Translating gives CASSFGGSYEQYF.

The chain links TRBV20-1 to TRBJ2-5; D gene ambiguous. The CDR3 is 11 residues long. V was cut by 5 bases and J by 5 bases, with 9 bases left in between. Germline V gene sequence: CDR1 DFQATT, CDR2 SNEGSKA (reference sequence). In DNA form, the CDR3 reads TGCAGTGCTGTCCTCCTGGAGACCCAGTACTTC. Its translation is CSAVLLETQYF.

The chain combines TRBV7-9 with TRBJ2-5; D call uncertain. This CDR3 spans 15 amino acids. Germline lookup yields CDR1 SEHNR and CDR2 FQNEAQ (reference sequence). Trimming stripped 5 bases from V and 5 bases from J, with 18 bases between. CDR3 DNA sequence: TGTGCCAGCAGCCAAGATGGACGGGTTTTTGAGACCCAGTACTTC. Amino acid sequence: CASSQDGRVFETQYF.

This clone was counted only a few times. The chain uses TRBV2 and TRBJ2-1; D not certain. The V gene lost 7 bases and the J gene lost 0 bases, with 10 bases spanning the gap. CDR1 and CDR2 (germline): SNHLY, FYNNEI. CDR3 length: 14 amino acids. The CDR3 protein is CASITTRSYNEQFF. CDR3 sequence (DNA): TGTGCCAGCATAACTACCCGCTCCTACAATGAGCAGTTCTTC.

The chain combines TRBV2 with TRBJ2-2; 11 nucleotides align to TRBD2. This CDR3 spans 15 amino acids. Per germline, CDR1 SNHLY and CDR2 FYNNEI. V lost 8 bases to trimming and J lost 1 base; unmatched junction nucleotides: 3. CDR3 amino acids: CASAGLAVNTGELFF. CDR3 DNA: TGTGCCAGCGCGGGACTAGCGGTGAACACCGGGGAGCTGTTTTTT.

The chain is built from TRBV2 and TRBJ2-4; D unclear. CDR1 SNHLY and CDR2 FYNNEI come from the germline V gene. This CDR3 region has 14 residues. V dropped 1 base and J dropped 2 bases, with 6 bases sitting between them. The CDR3 sequence is CASSEGVPKNIQYF. The CDR3 nucleotides are TGTGCCAGCAGTGAAGGGGTTCCCAAAAACATTCAGTACTTC.

This clone was seen a few times. The chain recombines TRBV29-1 with TRBJ2-5; D uncertain. CDR1 is SQVTM, CDR2 ANQGSEA, per germline. The CDR3 covers 12 residues. With 3 bases removed from V and 5 bases from J, the gap between germline ends came to 10 bases. DNA for the CDR3: TGCAGCGTTGAGAAAACCGGGGAGACCCAGTACTTC. Amino acids: CSVEKTGETQYF.

The chain couples TRBV9 to TRBJ2-3; 10 bases map to TRBD2. Germline assignment: CDR1 SGDLS and CDR2 YYNGEE. CDR3 size: 16 residues. V was clipped by 0 bases and J by 1 base; unmatched bases: 2. The chain's CDR3 is CASSVERGGGTDTQYF. The CDR3 DNA is TGTGCCAGCAGCGTAGAGCGGGGGGGAGGCACAGATACGCAGTATTTT.

CDR3 protein: CASSPSGRGGTGEQYF. The CDR3 DNA is TGTGCCAGCTCACCATCGGGACGGGGGGGCACTGGCGAGCAGTACTTC. The chain uses TRBV18 and TRBJ2-7; 8 nucleotides match TRBD2. This CDR3 has 16 residues. V lost 2 bases, J lost 6 bases, and 12 bases stayed unmatched. CDR1 KGHSH and CDR2 LQKENI come from the germline V gene.

This clone was observed at least ten times. The chain links TRBV7-2 to TRBJ2-5, with TRBD1 matching over 12 bases. The V gene's germline CDR1 is SGHTA and CDR2 FQGNSA. The CDR3 consists of 15 residues. The trim removed 5 bases at V and 4 bases at J, leaving 5 bases unmatched. DNA for the CDR3: TGTGCCAGCAGCCCGGGACAGGGGGCCCGAGAGACCCAGTACTTC. The encoded protein is CASSPGQGARETQYF.

The J gene is TRBJ2-1, the V gene TRBV5-1; tentative D call: TRBD1 (5 bases). V lost 4 bases and J 5 bases, leaving 10 bases between the germline ends. Germline CDR1 and CDR2: SGHRS and YFSETQ. The CDR3 runs 13 residues. CDR3 protein: CASSTRQNNEQFF. In DNA, the CDR3 is TGCGCCAGCAGCACCCGACAGAACAATGAGCAGTTCTTC.